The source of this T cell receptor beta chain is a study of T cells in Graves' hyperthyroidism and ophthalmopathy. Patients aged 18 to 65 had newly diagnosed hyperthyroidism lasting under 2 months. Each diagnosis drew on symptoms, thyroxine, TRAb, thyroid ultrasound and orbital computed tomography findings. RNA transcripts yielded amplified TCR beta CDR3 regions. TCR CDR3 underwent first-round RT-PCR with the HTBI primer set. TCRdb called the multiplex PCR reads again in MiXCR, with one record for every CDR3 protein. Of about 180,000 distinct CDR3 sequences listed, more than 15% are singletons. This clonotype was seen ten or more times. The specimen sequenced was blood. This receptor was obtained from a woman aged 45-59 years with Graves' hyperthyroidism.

The CDR3 coding sequence is TGTGCCAGCAGCTTAAGGGTCAGCCAAGAGACCCAGTACTTC. Its protein is CASSLRVSQETQYF. The V and J genes are TRBV11-1 and TRBJ2-5; no reliable D call. From germline, CDR1 is SGHAT and CDR2 FQDESV (reference sequence). V was trimmed by 2 bases and J by 1 base, leaving 8 bases between them. CDR3 length: 14 amino acids.